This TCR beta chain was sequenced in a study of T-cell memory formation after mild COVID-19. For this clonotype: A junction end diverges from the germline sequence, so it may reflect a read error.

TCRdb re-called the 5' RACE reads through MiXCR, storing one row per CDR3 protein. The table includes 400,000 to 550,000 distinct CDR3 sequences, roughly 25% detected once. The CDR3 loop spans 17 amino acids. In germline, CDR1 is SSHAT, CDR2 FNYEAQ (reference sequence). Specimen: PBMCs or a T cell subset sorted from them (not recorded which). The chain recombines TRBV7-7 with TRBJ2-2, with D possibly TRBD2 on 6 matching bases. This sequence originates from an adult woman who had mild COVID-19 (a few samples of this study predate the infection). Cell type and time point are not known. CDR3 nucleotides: TGTGCTAGCAGCTTAGACCCCTTTCGGGAGCTCACCGGGGAGCTGTTTTTT. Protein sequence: CASSLDPFRELTGELFF.